Detailed here is one T cell receptor beta chain. The J segment lost 2 bases and the V segment lost 3 bases, leaving 0 bases of the junction unmatched. Germline V gene lookup returns CDR1 SGHRS and CDR2 YFSETQ. The CDR3 length is 13 residues. This sample is drawn from a study of T cell responses to AZD1222 COVID-19 vaccine. Data came from immunoSEQ multiplex PCR; TCRdb stores just in-frame clones and leaves some out. The table records about 75,000 clones, around 88% of them present only once. The specimen was peripheral blood, collected 28 days after the second dose of the MenACWY control vaccine. The chain carries TRBV5-1 and TRBJ2-5; 8 bases fit TRBD1. The TCR sequence derives from an adult who received the MenACWY meningococcal vaccine as a control. CDR3 residues: CASSWTGQETQYF. In DNA form, the CDR3 reads TGCGCCAGCAGCTGGACAGGGCAAGAGACCCAGTACTTC.